The T cell receptor beta chain described here comes from a study of T cell repertoires in cytomegalovirus infection. Study context: Indicated by public TCR beta signatures were CMV infection and matching HLA type.

CDR1 MNHNS and CDR2 SASEGT come from the germline V gene. Trimming took off 5 bases at V and 1 base at J, with 14 bases between the two ends. CDR3 length equals 15 residues. Notes on the study in general: Identification of carriers of CMV plus the relevant HLA was performed using cumulative public TCR beta family frequency. CMV-specific TCR beta clonotypes restricted by HLA-C were the ones dominating the ex vivo response.

TCRdb re-called the reads with MiXCR, one entry per CDR3 protein. This sample has nearly 700,000 distinct CDR3 sequences, with roughly 33% found just once. As for this clonotype: The antigen remains unidentified.

The material sequenced was cultured PBMCs, taken from culture after CMV antigen stimulation. The origin of this receptor is a human donor in good health (CMV status not recorded). Some clones in this sample may be carry-over from other donors' samples. The chain is built from TRBV6-1 and TRBJ1-1; D gene ambiguous. CDR3 in amino acids: CASSSGGSTNTEAFF. As DNA, the CDR3 is TGTGCCAGCAGTAGCGGAGGCAGCACGAACACTGAAGCTTTCTTT.